This T cell receptor beta chain was sequenced in a study of PD-1 blockade in classical Hodgkin lymphoma (dated by TCRdb to the early 2020s). Broadly, across the study: The study used CyTOF and TCR beta sequencing to define a peripheral blood immune signature of response to PD-1 blockade in classical Hodgkin lymphoma.

What this sample's time point label stands for: newly diagnosed, previously untreated cHL patient sample. As a comparison group for the relapsed/refractory trial patients, PBMCs from patients with newly diagnosed, previously untreated classical Hodgkin lymphoma were sequenced. Peripheral blood was collected in 8 mL Vacutainer Cell Preparation Tubes, from which PBMCs were isolated by centrifugation and then cryopreserved. General findings and caveats noted by the study authors: Only a single clinical trial cohort was studied, and what caused the repertoire differences, possibly disease activity or prior therapy, remained undefined. Baseline TCR diversity was reported as lower in newly diagnosed patients than in healthy donors, and lower still in relapsed/refractory patients.

In regard to this clone: The clone's antigen remains unknown. No quality values exist for individual bases; no much larger clone is one base distant.

Genomic DNA was isolated using the Qiagen DNeasy kit from unsorted PBMCs as well as from negatively selected CD4+ and CD8+ fractions. Using primers that anneal to V and J segments, immunoSEQ multiplex PCR amplified the TCR beta CDR3 regions. Amplification bias was minimized using a synthetic immune receptor repertoire, and residual bias was removed computationally after sequencing. Per the source publication's procedure: Repertoire diversity was quantified as the Shannon entropy index using custom Python scripts. Unsorted, CD4+ and CD8+ repertoires were examined separately, except in combined analyses, for which CD4+ and CD8+ sequences were merged in silico. Not all clones reach the TCRdb copy of this immuneACCESS table, which keeps in-frame sequences only. Checked studies attribute under half of the gap to unresolved V genes and leave the rest unexplained. D and trimming were read from the DNA, whereas the V and J calls and clone size are those reported in that table. The sample table lists around 17,000 clones, about four fifths of them with a count of one. The ten top clones hold roughly 8.4% of the sample.

Trimming costs V 2 bases and J 6 bases, and their ends lie 8 bases apart. The CDR3 holds 12 amino acids from the cysteine to the phenylalanine. Just the 36-base CDR3 DNA is kept, in frame starting at base 1. From the germline V gene (reference sequence), CDR1 is SEHNR and CDR2 is FQNEAQ. The sequence joins TRBV7-9 to TRBJ2-7; 5 matching bases give a weak D call of TRBD2. Source material: peripheral blood mononuclear cells (PBMCs). The TCR originated in a human donor with classical Hodgkin lymphoma. The bases are TGTGCCAGCAGCTTATGGAGGAGCGAGCAGTACTTC. Its protein is CASSLWRSEQYF.